The clone carrying this TCR beta chain has at least ten counts. The data belong to a study of T cells in Graves' hyperthyroidism and ophthalmopathy. The CDR3 is 16 residues long. The V end lost 6 bases, the J end lost 4 bases, and 18 bases lay between the germline ends. CDR1 is MNHNS and CDR2 is SASEGT in the germline V gene. Graves' hyperthyroidism showing no ophthalmopathy progression within 18 months was considered stable. RNA transcripts yielded amplified TCR beta CDR3 regions. A set of HTBI primers served as the primers for a first-round RT-PCR of the TCR CDR3. From the multiplex PCR reads, TCRdb called clonotypes with MiXCR, one entry per CDR3 protein. The sample yields about 480,000 distinct CDR3 sequences, approximately 15% seen once.

Input material: blood. J is TRBJ1-4 and V is TRBV6-1; no clear D. The source of this sequence is a woman younger than 35 with Graves' hyperthyroidism. The CDR3, as DNA: TGTGCCAGCAGACAAGACACTTTCGGCCGTAATGAAAAACTGTTTTTT. Translating gives CASRQDTFGRNEKLFF.